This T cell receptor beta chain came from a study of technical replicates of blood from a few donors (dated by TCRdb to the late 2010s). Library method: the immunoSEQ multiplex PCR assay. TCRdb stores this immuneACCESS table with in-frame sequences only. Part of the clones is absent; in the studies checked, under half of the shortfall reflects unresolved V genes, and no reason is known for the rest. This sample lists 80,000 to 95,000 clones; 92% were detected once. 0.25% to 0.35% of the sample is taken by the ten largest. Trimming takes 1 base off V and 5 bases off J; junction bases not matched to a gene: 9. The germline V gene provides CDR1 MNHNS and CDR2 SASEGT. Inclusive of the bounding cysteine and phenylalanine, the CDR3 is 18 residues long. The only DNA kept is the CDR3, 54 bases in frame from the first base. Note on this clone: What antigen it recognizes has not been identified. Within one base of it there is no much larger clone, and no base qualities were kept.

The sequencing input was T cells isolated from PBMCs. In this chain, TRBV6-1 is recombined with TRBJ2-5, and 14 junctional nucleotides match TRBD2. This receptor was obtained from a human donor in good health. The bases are TGTGCCAGCAGTGAAGTCGGGACTAGCGGGAGTGGGTGGGAGACCCAGTACTTC. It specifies CASSEVGTSGSGWETQYF.